Sequencing of this T cell receptor (beta chain) was carried out in a study of control samples from healthy donors and cancer patients. This clone was seen a single time. The CDR3 sequence is 17 residues long. Germline values: CDR1 SGDLS, CDR2 YYNGEE. V lost 2 bases and J lost 0, with 12 bases in between. The assay was immunoSEQ multiplex PCR, and TCRdb's table has in-frame clones only and misses some. The data show around 120,000 clones, less than 95% seen once. Sequenced input: blood. This chain uses TRBV9 with TRBJ1-6; D ambiguous. The origin of this receptor is a man aged 30-40 years in good health. The CDR3 sequence is CASSVAGFSSYNSPLHF. The CDR3, as DNA: TGTGCCAGCAGCGTGGCGGGGTTCAGCTCCTATAATTCACCCCTCCACTTT.